This passage covers 14 T cell receptor beta chains from one sample sequenced in a study of blood T cell repertoires in COVID-19. Assay: immunoSEQ multiplex PCR; the TCRdb copy retains only in-frame clones and omits some. The table includes around 91,000 clones, about 85% detected once. Sequenced sample: peripheral blood. The source of these receptors is a man older than 75 with acute or convalescent COVID-19.

This chain connects TRBV19 to TRBJ1-5; D not certain. This CDR3 contains 12 residues. Germline V gene sequence: CDR1 LNHDA, CDR2 SQIVND (reference sequence). Deletions cut 4 bases from V and 16 bases from J, with 17 bases between. The CDR3 loop reads CASSTLALSLHF. The CDR3 coding sequence is TGTGCCAGTAGTACCCTCGCCCTTAGTCTACATTTT. Drawing the rest from reference TRBV19 and TRBJ1-5, the complete variable domain is DGGITQSPKYLFRKEGQNVTLSCEQNLNHDAMYWYRQDPGQGLRLIYYSQIVNDFQKGDIAEGYSVSREKKESFPLTVTSAQKNPTAFYLCASSTLALSLHFGDGTRLSIL.

The V gene is TRBV5-5, the J gene TRBJ1-1; D unclear. This CDR3 has 14 residues. V was cut by 4 bases and J by 4 bases, with 14 bases left in between. Germline-derived CDR1 and CDR2 are SGHKS and YYEKEE (reference sequence). In DNA, the CDR3 is TGTGCCAGCAGCCTCGTGTGGAGGTCCACTGAAGCTTTCTTT. Its translation: CASSLVWRSTEAFF.

This rearrangement joins TRBV28 to TRBJ1-4; the D is unclear. The CDR3 contains 12 residues. Germline loops: CDR1 MDHEN, CDR2 SYDVKM. CDR3 protein: CATGRQAEKLFF. The CDR3 coding sequence is TGTGCGACCGGCAGGCAGGCTGAAAAACTGTTTTTT.

The chain uses TRBV9 and TRBJ2-1, with TRBD1 identical over 7 bases. CDR1 SGDLS and CDR2 YYNGEE come from the germline V gene. V gave up 5 bases and J gave up 3 bases; unmatched junction bases: 8. This CDR3 is built from 15 residues. The CDR3 spells CASSNQGQSYNEQFF. The CDR3 DNA reads TGTGCCAGCAGTAATCAGGGACAGAGCTACAATGAGCAGTTCTTC.

This chain joins TRBV6-4 and TRBJ2-1; D is possibly TRBD1 (6 bases). Trimming removed 4 bases at V and 6 bases at J, with 16 bases between. The CDR3 loop spans 15 amino acids. Per germline, CDR1 MRHNA and CDR2 SNTAGT. The CDR3 DNA is TGTGCCAGCAGTGCTTTCCAGGGGCCCTCCAATGAGCAGTTCTTC. Translating it yields CASSAFQGPSNEQFF.

V usage is TRBV4-2 and J usage is TRBJ2-3, with D unresolved. The germline CDR1 and CDR2 sequences are LGHNA and YNFKEQ. This CDR3 has 13 residues. Trimming took off 0 bases at V and 9 bases at J, with 10 bases between the two ends. The CDR3 sequence is CASSQDRRGTQYF. The CDR3 region has the DNA TGTGCCAGCAGCCAAGATAGGCGAGGAACGCAGTATTTT.

The chain has TRBV9 and TRBJ2-2; D may be TRBD1 (6 bases). The germline CDR1 and CDR2 sequences are SGDLS and YYNGEE. The CDR3 loop spans 15 amino acids. V lost 2 bases, J lost 1 base, and 9 bases lay in between. As DNA, the CDR3 is TGTGCCAGCAGCGTGTCCAGGGGGAACACCGGGGAGCTGTTTTTT. It codes for CASSVSRGNTGELFF.

This chain joins TRBV19 and TRBJ2-6, with TRBD1 matching 8 bases. Trimming took 5 bases from V and 2 from J; bases not matched to a gene: 5. The CDR3 has 16 amino acids. Germline loops: CDR1 LNHDA, CDR2 SQIVND (reference sequence). As DNA, the CDR3 is TGTGCCAGTAGTCGAGCAGGGGGCGCTGGGGCCAACGTCCTGACTTTC. Protein product: CASSRAGGAGANVLTF. Combining the CDR3 with reference TRBV19 and TRBJ2-6 gives the whole variable domain DGGITQSPKYLFRKEGQNVTLSCEQNLNHDAMYWYRQDPGQGLRLIYYSQIVNDFQKGDIAEGYSVSREKKESFPLTVTSAQKNPTAFYLCASSRAGGAGANVLTFGAGSRLTVL.

This sequence joins TRBV5-1 and TRBJ1-2, with 11 bases lining up with TRBD1. The V segment lost 1 base and the J segment 0 bases; nucleotides outside the gene matches: 8. CDR1 and CDR2 (germline): SGHRS, YFSETQ. This CDR3 is built from 18 residues. CDR3 nucleotides: TGCGCCAGCAGCTTGTCCCCAGGACAGGGGGCCTCTAACTATGGCTACACCTTC. This codes for CASSLSPGQGASNYGYTF.

The chain employs TRBV7-3 and TRBJ2-2, with 8 bases that match TRBD2. Germline CDR1 and CDR2: SGHTA and FQGTGA. The CDR3 extends over 15 amino acids. J gave up 0 bases and V 6 bases, and 3 bases lay outside the gene matches. The CDR3 sequence is CASRGTSSNTGELFF. As DNA, the CDR3 is TGTGCCAGCAGAGGGACTAGTTCGAACACCGGGGAGCTGTTTTTT.

The rearrangement uses TRBV28 and TRBJ2-1, with 8 bases aligning to TRBD2. Germline assignment: CDR1 MDHEN and CDR2 SYDVKM. The V gene end was trimmed by 5 bases and the J gene end by 10 bases; junction bases not matched to a gene: 7. This CDR3 spans 13 amino acids. The CDR3 DNA reads TGTGCCAGCAGTCCACCCCGACTAGCGGAGCAGTTCTTC. It yields the protein CASSPPRLAEQFF.

The gene calls are TRBV6-5 and TRBJ2-3; D uncertain. The CDR3 has 16 residues. The germline V and J ends were trimmed by 3 bases and 0 bases, with 13 bases remaining between them. Germline values: CDR1 MNHEY, CDR2 SVGAGI. CDR3 nucleotides: TGTGCCAGCAGTTATTTGCGGAATCCTAGCACAGATACGCAGTATTTT. Translated: CASSYLRNPSTDTQYF.

This chain uses TRBV5-5 with TRBJ1-3; D perhaps matches TRBD1 (5 bases). V was shortened by 0 bases and J by 1 base, with 5 bases between the two germline ends. CDR1 is SGHKS, CDR2 YYEKEE, per germline (reference sequence). This CDR3 has 14 residues. CDR3 in amino acids: CASSLEGSGNTIYF. CDR3 bases: TGTGCCAGCAGCTTGGAGGGGTCTGGAAACACCATATATTTT.

The gene calls are TRBV5-1 and TRBJ2-7; tentative D call: TRBD2 (5 bases). The V and J ends lost 0 bases and 4 bases respectively, with 11 bases between them. The V gene's germline CDR1 is SGHRS and CDR2 YFSETQ. The length of the CDR3 is 14 residues. This chain's CDR3 is CASSLAGWRYEQYF. CDR3 bases: TGCGCCAGCAGCTTGGCAGGTTGGAGGTACGAGCAGTACTTC.